The rows below give T cell receptor beta chains drawn from one sample of a study of beta chain features in type 1 diabetes. TCRdb's copy holds only in-frame clones and misses some; the assay was immunoSEQ multiplex PCR. The table shows about 710,000 clones, with roughly an eighth occurring only once. Specimen: naive CD4+ T cells from blood. The source of these receptors is a man between 18 and 29 years old with type 1 diabetes. Both conserved end residues are part of each CDR3. A D gene is named only where the DNA matches it firmly. Only part of the rows carry a size: once, few, many, or a class if the clone is expanded.

J gene: TRBJ2-7; clone size: .; V gene: TRBV14; D gene: .; CDR3 protein: CASSHPQGSTYEQYF; CDR3 DNA: TGTGCCAGCAGCCACCCCCAGGGGAGTACCTACGAGCAGTACTTC
J gene: TRBJ2-6; clone size: .; V gene: TRBV7-9; D gene: .; CDR3 protein: CASSLVGRVSGANVLTF; CDR3 DNA: TGTGCCAGCAGCTTAGTTGGCAGGGTTTCTGGGGCCAACGTCCTGACTTTC
J gene: TRBJ1-4; clone size: few; V gene: TRBV30; D gene: TRBD1; CDR3 protein: CAYYTGAPFPNEKLFF; CDR3 DNA: TGTGCCTATTACACAGGGGCTCCCTTCCCTAATGAAAAACTGTTTTTT
J gene: TRBJ2-3; clone size: .; V gene: TRBV28; D gene: .; CDR3 protein: CASSLREDTQYF; CDR3 DNA: TGTGCCAGCAGCCTCCGTGAAGATACGCAGTATTTT
J gene: TRBJ2-1; clone size: .; V gene: TRBV6-6; D gene: .; CDR3 protein: CASSWRGVHDEQFF; CDR3 DNA: TGTGCCAGCAGCTGGCGTGGCGTGCACGATGAGCAGTTCTTC
J gene: TRBJ1-6; clone size: .; V gene: TRBV6-1; D gene: .; CDR3 protein: CASSARDLTSPLHF; CDR3 DNA: TGTGCCAGCAGCGCCCGAGATCTCACTTCACCCCTCCACTTT
J gene: TRBJ2-7; clone size: .; V gene: TRBV28; D gene: .; CDR3 protein: CATSGVSREYEQYF; CDR3 DNA: TGTGCCACTTCGGGGGTATCCAGAGAGTACGAGCAGTACTTC
J gene: TRBJ2-7; clone size: few; V gene: TRBV5-4; D gene: .; CDR3 protein: CASSLVKGNEQYF; CDR3 DNA: TGTGCCAGCAGCTTGGTGAAGGGGAACGAGCAGTACTTC
J gene: TRBJ2-1; clone size: .; V gene: TRBV7-9; D gene: .; CDR3 protein: CASSTIEQFF; CDR3 DNA: TGTGCCAGCAGCACCATTGAGCAGTTCTTC
J gene: TRBJ2-2; clone size: few; V gene: TRBV5-4; D gene: TRBD1; CDR3 protein: CASSWRTGFDGELFF; CDR3 DNA: TGTGCCAGCAGCTGGCGGACAGGGTTCGACGGGGAGCTGTTTTTT
J gene: TRBJ2-3; clone size: few; V gene: TRBV4-3; D gene: .; CDR3 protein: CASSQAGFTDTQYF; CDR3 DNA: TGCGCCAGCAGCCAAGCAGGGTTCACAGATACGCAGTATTTT
J gene: TRBJ2-6; clone size: .; V gene: TRBV19; D gene: .; CDR3 protein: CASTRISGANVLTF; CDR3 DNA: TGTGCCAGTACACGGATCTCTGGGGCCAACGTCCTGACTTTC
J gene: TRBJ2-2; clone size: few; V gene: TRBV19; D gene: TRBD2; CDR3 protein: CASTPISGKDTGELFF; CDR3 DNA: TGTGCCAGTACCCCAATTAGCGGGAAGGACACCGGGGAGCTGTTTTTT
J gene: TRBJ2-1; clone size: .; V gene: TRBV9; D gene: .; CDR3 protein: CASSVVVGSYNEQFF; CDR3 DNA: TGTGCCAGCAGCGTAGTTGTAGGGTCCTACAATGAGCAGTTCTTC
J gene: TRBJ2-1; clone size: .; V gene: TRBV4-1; D gene: TRBD2; CDR3 protein: CASSLGLAGYNEQFF; CDR3 DNA: TGCGCCAGCAGCCTGGGACTAGCGGGATATAATGAGCAGTTCTTC
J gene: TRBJ1-5; clone size: few; V gene: TRBV5-5; D gene: TRBD1; CDR3 protein: CASSRTGEIGQPQHF; CDR3 DNA: TGTGCCAGCAGCCGGACAGGGGAGATTGGACAGCCCCAGCATTTT
J gene: TRBJ1-1; clone size: .; V gene: TRBV27; D gene: .; CDR3 protein: CASSLKGTLNTEAFF; CDR3 DNA: TGTGCCAGCAGTTTAAAAGGGACACTGAACACTGAAGCTTTCTTT
J gene: TRBJ1-1; clone size: .; V gene: TRBV5-4; D gene: TRBD1; CDR3 protein: CASSPGTGMNTEAFF; CDR3 DNA: TGTGCCAGCAGCCCAGGGACAGGTATGAACACTGAAGCTTTCTTT
J gene: TRBJ2-7; clone size: .; V gene: TRBV6-5; D gene: .; CDR3 protein: CASSAGLRSVEQYF; CDR3 DNA: TGTGCCAGCAGTGCGGGGTTACGCTCGGTCGAGCAGTACTTC
J gene: TRBJ2-3; clone size: .; V gene: TRBV30; D gene: TRBD1; CDR3 protein: CAWSRGQGRGWADTQYF; CDR3 DNA: TGTGCCTGGAGTCGGGGACAGGGCAGGGGTTGGGCAGATACGCAGTATTTT
J gene: TRBJ2-1; clone size: few; V gene: TRBV4-2; D gene: TRBD2; CDR3 protein: CASSQVSSGGPTVGQFF; CDR3 DNA: TGTGCCAGCAGCCAAGTGTCTAGCGGGGGACCGACGGTGGGGCAGTTCTTC
J gene: TRBJ2-5; clone size: .; V gene: TRBV2; D gene: .; CDR3 protein: CASSAQFPHQETQYF; CDR3 DNA: TGTGCCAGCAGTGCCCAGTTTCCCCACCAAGAGACCCAGTACTTC
J gene: TRBJ2-7; clone size: .; V gene: TRBV5-1; D gene: TRBD2; CDR3 protein: CASSQTSGAYEQYF; CDR3 DNA: TGCGCCAGCAGCCAGACTAGCGGTGCCTACGAGCAGTACTTC
J gene: TRBJ2-7; clone size: .; V gene: TRBV6-5; D gene: .; CDR3 protein: CASSYSMAGSSYEQYF; CDR3 DNA: TGTGCCAGCAGTTACTCGATGGCAGGGTCATCCTACGAGCAGTACTTC
J gene: TRBJ1-2; clone size: few; V gene: TRBV28; D gene: .; CDR3 protein: CASSPHTGYTF; CDR3 DNA: TGTGCCAGCAGCCCACACACGGGCTACACCTTC
J gene: TRBJ1-1; clone size: few; V gene: TRBV5-4; D gene: .; CDR3 protein: CASSPSAGNTEAFF; CDR3 DNA: TGTGCCAGCAGCCCATCGGCAGGGAACACTGAAGCTTTCTTT
J gene: TRBJ1-4; clone size: .; V gene: TRBV4-3; D gene: .; CDR3 protein: CASSPGLMGADEKLFF; CDR3 DNA: TGCGCCAGCAGCCCCGGGTTGATGGGGGCCGATGAAAAACTGTTTTTT
J gene: TRBJ2-5; clone size: few; V gene: TRBV4-3; D gene: .; CDR3 protein: CASSQEASAQETQYF; CDR3 DNA: TGCGCCAGCAGCCAAGAAGCTTCTGCTCAAGAGACCCAGTACTTC
J gene: TRBJ1-1; clone size: .; V gene: TRBV5-8; D gene: .; CDR3 protein: CASSLGRPGTEAFF; CDR3 DNA: TGTGCCAGCAGCTTGGGCCGGCCAGGCACTGAAGCTTTCTTT
J gene: TRBJ1-3; clone size: many; V gene: TRBV4-3; D gene: .; CDR3 protein: CASSLSNGNTIYF; CDR3 DNA: TGCGCCAGCAGCCTCTCAAATGGAAACACCATATATTTT
J gene: TRBJ1-1; clone size: .; V gene: TRBV7-2; D gene: .; CDR3 protein: CASSTGRRAFF; CDR3 DNA: TGTGCCAGCAGTACCGGGAGAAGAGCTTTCTTT
J gene: TRBJ2-1; clone size: few; V gene: TRBV7-9; D gene: TRBD2; CDR3 protein: CASRRTSWGEQFF; CDR3 DNA: TGTGCCAGCAGAAGGACTAGCTGGGGTGAGCAGTTCTTC
J gene: TRBJ1-1; clone size: .; V gene: TRBV7-9; D gene: .; CDR3 protein: CASSPGPLNTEAFF; CDR3 DNA: TGTGCCAGCAGCCCGGGACCGCTGAACACTGAAGCTTTCTTT
J gene: TRBJ2-1; clone size: .; V gene: TRBV4-3; D gene: .; CDR3 protein: CASSLGGVRHVNEQFF; CDR3 DNA: TGCGCCAGCAGCCTCGGGGGCGTGCGACATGTCAATGAGCAGTTCTTC
J gene: TRBJ2-5; clone size: .; V gene: TRBV19; D gene: .; CDR3 protein: CASSIFRGGGETQYF; CDR3 DNA: TGTGCCAGTAGTATCTTCCGCGGTGGGGGGGAGACCCAGTACTTC
J gene: TRBJ2-4; clone size: .; V gene: TRBV7-2; D gene: .; CDR3 protein: CASSLGAGIAKNIQYF; CDR3 DNA: TGTGCCAGCAGCTTAGGAGCGGGTATAGCCAAAAACATTCAGTACTTC
J gene: TRBJ2-6; clone size: .; V gene: TRBV11-2; D gene: TRBD1; CDR3 protein: CASSSKTGPGANVLTF; CDR3 DNA: TGTGCCAGCAGCTCCAAGACAGGGCCTGGGGCCAACGTCCTGACTTTC
J gene: TRBJ1-5; clone size: few; V gene: TRBV21-1; D gene: .; CDR3 protein: CASSKESTGGGGAQHF; CDR3 DNA: TGTGCCAGCAGCAAAGAGTCGACAGGGGGAGGCGGAGCCCAGCATTTT
J gene: TRBJ2-7; clone size: .; V gene: TRBV28; D gene: TRBD1; CDR3 protein: CASRIPTGTYEQYF; CDR3 DNA: TGTGCCAGCAGAATTCCGACAGGGACCTACGAGCAGTACTTC
J gene: TRBJ2-3; clone size: .; V gene: TRBV9; D gene: .; CDR3 protein: CASSVDNRMTDTQYF; CDR3 DNA: TGTGCCAGCAGCGTAGATAACAGAATGACAGATACGCAGTATTTT
J gene: TRBJ2-7; clone size: few; V gene: TRBV5-4; D gene: TRBD1; CDR3 protein: CASSRQGNSYEQYF; CDR3 DNA: TGTGCCAGCAGCCGACAGGGGAACTCCTACGAGCAGTACTTC
J gene: TRBJ2-1; clone size: .; V gene: TRBV11-1; D gene: TRBD1; CDR3 protein: CASSLGQGTYNEQFF; CDR3 DNA: TGTGCCAGCAGCTTGGGACAGGGTACCTACAATGAGCAGTTCTTC
J gene: TRBJ1-1; clone size: .; V gene: TRBV30; D gene: TRBD1; CDR3 protein: CAWSRTGMNTEAFF; CDR3 DNA: TGTGCCTGGAGCCGGACAGGAATGAACACTGAAGCTTTCTTT
J gene: TRBJ2-1; clone size: few; V gene: TRBV9; D gene: .; CDR3 protein: CASSVDDSVSYNEQFF; CDR3 DNA: TGTGCCAGCAGCGTAGACGACAGTGTCTCCTACAATGAGCAGTTCTTC
J gene: TRBJ2-1; clone size: .; V gene: TRBV28; D gene: .; CDR3 protein: CASSPSYEQFF; CDR3 DNA: TGTGCCAGCAGCCCCAGCTATGAGCAGTTCTTC
J gene: TRBJ1-1; clone size: few; V gene: TRBV5-1; D gene: .; CDR3 protein: CASSFMLADSEAFF; CDR3 DNA: TGCGCCAGCAGCTTCATGCTGGCAGATAGTGAAGCTTTCTTT
J gene: TRBJ2-1; clone size: .; V gene: TRBV9; D gene: .; CDR3 protein: CASSVATADNEQFF; CDR3 DNA: TGTGCCAGCAGCGTAGCTACGGCAGACAATGAGCAGTTCTTC
J gene: TRBJ1-4; clone size: .; V gene: TRBV30; D gene: .; CDR3 protein: CAWNRAETNEKLFF; CDR3 DNA: TGTGCCTGGAACCGGGCGGAAACTAATGAAAAACTGTTTTTT
J gene: TRBJ2-2; clone size: few; V gene: TRBV7-2; D gene: .; CDR3 protein: CASSRLSGGTGGELFF; CDR3 DNA: TGTGCCAGCAGCCGCTTGTCAGGGGGGACGGGCGGGGAGCTGTTTTTT